Listed below are T cell receptor beta chains from one sample, sequenced in a study of cytomegalovirus exposure and HLA in healthy donors. Profiled with immunoSEQ multiplex PCR; TCRdb holds only in-frame clones, not every one. The profile shows 150,000 to 180,000 clones, around 79% of them singletons. Material: PBMCs. Receptors were obtained from a man aged 25 to 40 in good health and CMV-seropositive. Both conserved end residues are part of each CDR3. The D gene is left open where the match is weak. Clone size is shown for a subset of rows, as once, few, many or a class of expanded clone.

v_gene,j_gene,d_gene,abundance,CDR3nt,CDR3aa
TRBV4-1,TRBJ1-2,TRBD1,.,TGCGCCAGCAGCCAAGCGGCGGGACAGAACTATGGCTACACCTTC,CASSQAAGQNYGYTF
TRBV27,TRBJ2-1,TRBD2,.,TGTGCCAGCAGTTCCGGACTAGCGGGGGTCAATGAGCAGTTCTTC,CASSSGLAGVNEQFF
TRBV7-3,TRBJ1-1,TRBD1,.,TGTGCCAGCAGCCCGACAGGGGTGGACACTGAAGCTTTCTTT,CASSPTGVDTEAFF
TRBV7-2,TRBJ2-1,.,.,TGTGCCAGCAGCTTTACAGGGGCGGGGCAGACCTACAATGAGCAGTTCTTC,CASSFTGAGQTYNEQFF
TRBV6-1,TRBJ2-1,.,.,TGTGCCAGCAGTGAAACCGCCCCAGGTTACGGTGAGCAGTTCTTC,CASSETAPGYGEQFF
TRBV19,TRBJ2-3,TRBD2,.,TGTGCCAGTAGTATAGGTGGCGGGAGCAGCACAGATACGCAGTATTTT,CASSIGGGSSTDTQYF
TRBV6-1,TRBJ1-2,.,.,TGTGCCATCCACAATCCGGGGAGCGGGGATTATGGCTACACCTTC,CAIHNPGSGDYGYTF
TRBV28,TRBJ1-1,.,.,TGTGCCAGCAGTCTGACAGGGAACACTGAAGCTTTCTTT,CASSLTGNTEAFF
TRBV6-6,TRBJ2-7,.,once,TGTGCCAGCTTTGGAGGGTACGAGCAGTACTTC,CASFGGYEQYF
TRBV27,TRBJ2-3,TRBD2,few,TGTGCCAGCCGGGGTCTAGCGGAAAGCACAGATACGCAGTATTTT,CASRGLAESTDTQYF
TRBV11-1,TRBJ1-5,.,.,TGTGCCAGCAGTCCCCCCGACGTTGGGGCGCAGGGCAATCAGCCCCAGCATTTT,CASSPPDVGAQGNQPQHF
TRBV7-2,TRBJ2-1,TRBD2,.,TGTGCCAGCTCCCCCGGCGGGAGCTCCTACAATGAGCAGTTCTTC,CASSPGGSSYNEQFF
TRBV4-1,TRBJ1-1,TRBD1,.,TGCGCCAGCAGCCAGGGGACAGGGCCTTTAGCTGAAGCTTTCTTT,CASSQGTGPLAEAFF
TRBV19,TRBJ1-6,.,.,TGTGCCAGTAGTCCAAGGGGTACCCTTTCACCCCTCCACTTT,CASSPRGTLSPLHF
TRBV7-7,TRBJ2-1,TRBD1,.,TGTGCTAGCAGCCTAGGGGGCTTAGGCTATGAGCAGTTCTTC,CASSLGGLGYEQFF
TRBV2,TRBJ2-3,TRBD2,.,TGTGCCAGCAGTGACCCAGCGGGGGGGAGAGGAGATACGCAGTATTTT,CASSDPAGGRGDTQYF
TRBV9,TRBJ2-1,.,.,TGTGCCAGCAGCTTGACAGTGGCGCGCTCCTACAATGAGCAGTTCTTC,CASSLTVARSYNEQFF
TRBV11-2,TRBJ2-7,.,.,TGTGCCAGCAGCTTAGATCGGGGTTTCTCCTACGAGCAGTACTTC,CASSLDRGFSYEQYF
TRBV25-1,TRBJ2-1,.,few,TGTGCCAGCAGTGAATATGGCCCAGGGGAGACCTACAATGAGCAGTTCTTC,CASSEYGPGETYNEQFF